These T cell receptor beta chains were read from a single sample in a study of blood T cells in healthy people across ages. TCRdb used MiXCR to reprocess the 5' RACE reads, holding one entry per CDR3 protein. The table records 1.5 million to 2 million distinct CDR3 sequences, about two fifths of them present only once. What was sequenced was blood. All receptors derive from a human donor in good health. CDR3s include the opening cysteine and the closing phenylalanine or tryptophan. Fields, in order: CDR3 protein, CDR3 DNA, J gene, V gene, clone size, D gene. D genes are given only for firm matches. Expanded clones get a size class; other rows say once, few or many, or leave the size out.

CDR3aa: CASSLYLGANQPQHF
CDR3nt: TGTGCCAGCAGTTTATATCTAGGGGCCAATCAGCCCCAGCATTTT
j_gene: TRBJ1-5
v_gene: TRBV28
abundance: NA
d_gene: NA

CDR3aa: CASSITAGGQSSYNEQFF
CDR3nt: TGTGCCAGCAGCATAACGGCGGGGGGCCAGAGCTCCTACAATGAGCAGTTCTTC
j_gene: TRBJ2-1
v_gene: TRBV7-9
abundance: NA
d_gene: TRBD2

CDR3aa: CASRDRKNEKLFF
CDR3nt: TGTGCCTCCCGGGACAGGAAGAATGAAAAACTGTTTTTT
j_gene: TRBJ1-4
v_gene: TRBV7-9
abundance: NA
d_gene: TRBD1

CDR3aa: CASSYPLTSARQETQYF
CDR3nt: TGTGCCAGCAGTTACCCCCTGACTAGCGCACGCCAAGAGACCCAGTACTTC
j_gene: TRBJ2-5
v_gene: TRBV6-2/TRBV6-3
abundance: NA
d_gene: TRBD2

CDR3aa: CASTDFANYGYTF
CDR3nt: TGTGCCAGCACGGATTTCGCTAACTATGGCTACACCTTC
j_gene: TRBJ1-2
v_gene: TRBV5-6
abundance: NA
d_gene: NA

CDR3aa: CASSLAPPLNTEAFF
CDR3nt: TGCGCCAGCAGCTTGGCCCCTCCCTTGAACACTGAAGCTTTCTTT
j_gene: TRBJ1-1
v_gene: TRBV5-1
abundance: once
d_gene: NA

CDR3aa: CASSLALEGYEQYF
CDR3nt: TGTGCCAGCAGTTTAGCGCTCGAGGGCTACGAGCAGTACTTC
j_gene: TRBJ2-7
v_gene: TRBV12-3/TRBV12-4
abundance: NA
d_gene: NA

CDR3aa: CASSQGQGLEGYTF
CDR3nt: TGTGCCAGCAGCCAGGGACAGGGCCTGGAGGGCTACACCTTC
j_gene: TRBJ1-2
v_gene: TRBV3-1
abundance: NA
d_gene: TRBD1

CDR3aa: CASSPSLPGQGANEQFF
CDR3nt: TGTGCCAGCAGCCCATCACTACCGGGACAGGGGGCGAATGAGCAGTTCTTC
j_gene: TRBJ2-1
v_gene: TRBV7-2
abundance: few
d_gene: TRBD1

CDR3aa: CASSSRGTIGNIQYF
CDR3nt: TGTGCCAGCAGCTCGAGAGGGACCATCGGGAACATTCAGTACTTC
j_gene: TRBJ2-4
v_gene: TRBV7-2
abundance: NA
d_gene: NA

CDR3aa: CASSNHRGRYEQYF
CDR3nt: TGTGCCAGCAGTAATCACAGGGGGAGGTACGAGCAGTACTTC
j_gene: TRBJ2-7
v_gene: TRBV27
abundance: NA
d_gene: TRBD1

CDR3aa: CASSPRTGGFSADTQYF
CDR3nt: TGTGCCAGCAGCCCCCGGACAGGGGGCTTCTCGGCAGATACGCAGTATTTT
j_gene: TRBJ2-3
v_gene: TRBV7-6
abundance: NA
d_gene: TRBD1

CDR3aa: CSASRGQGQETQYF
CDR3nt: TGCAGTGCTAGTCGGGGACAGGGACAAGAGACCCAGTACTTC
j_gene: TRBJ2-5
v_gene: TRBV20-1
abundance: few
d_gene: TRBD1

CDR3aa: CAIELGGRETQYF
CDR3nt: TGTGCCATCGAACTGGGGGGGAGGGAGACCCAGTACTTC
j_gene: TRBJ2-5
v_gene: TRBV12-3/TRBV12-4
abundance: NA
d_gene: TRBD2

CDR3aa: CASSHAKGPNYGYTF
CDR3nt: TGTGCCAGCAGCCACGCCAAAGGACCCAACTATGGCTACACCTTC
j_gene: TRBJ1-2
v_gene: TRBV11-1
abundance: NA
d_gene: NA